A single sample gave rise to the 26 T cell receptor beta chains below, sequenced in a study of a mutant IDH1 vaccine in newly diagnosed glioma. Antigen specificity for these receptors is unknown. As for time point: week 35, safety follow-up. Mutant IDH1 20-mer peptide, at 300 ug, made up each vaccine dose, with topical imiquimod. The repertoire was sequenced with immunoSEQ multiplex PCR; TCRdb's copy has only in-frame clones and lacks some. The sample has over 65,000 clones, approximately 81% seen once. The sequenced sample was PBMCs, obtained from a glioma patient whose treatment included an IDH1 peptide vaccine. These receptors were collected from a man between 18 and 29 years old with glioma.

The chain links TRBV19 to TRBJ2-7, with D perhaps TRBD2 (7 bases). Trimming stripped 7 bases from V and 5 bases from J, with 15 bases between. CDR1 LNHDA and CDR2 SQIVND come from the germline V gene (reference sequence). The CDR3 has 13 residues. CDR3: CASTWGGSDEQYF. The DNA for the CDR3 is TGTGCCAGTACGTGGGGGGGCAGCGACGAGCAGTACTTC.

CDR3 nucleotides: TGTGCCAGCAGTGATTCGACAGGGCGAGCTTTCTTT. Encoded protein: CASSDSTGRAFF. J is TRBJ1-1 and V is TRBV6-5; 7 nucleotides agree with TRBD1. Germline CDR1 is MNHEY and CDR2 is SVGAGI. After removal of 5 bases from V and 10 bases from J, the junction contained 7 bases not matched to a gene. The CDR3 contains 12 residues.

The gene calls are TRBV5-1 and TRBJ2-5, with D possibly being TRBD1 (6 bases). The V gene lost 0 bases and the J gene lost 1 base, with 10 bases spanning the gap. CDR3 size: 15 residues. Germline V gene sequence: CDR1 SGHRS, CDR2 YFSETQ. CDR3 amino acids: CASSLGTTGQETQYF. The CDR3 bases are TGCGCCAGCAGCTTGGGGACGACAGGCCAAGAGACCCAGTACTTC.

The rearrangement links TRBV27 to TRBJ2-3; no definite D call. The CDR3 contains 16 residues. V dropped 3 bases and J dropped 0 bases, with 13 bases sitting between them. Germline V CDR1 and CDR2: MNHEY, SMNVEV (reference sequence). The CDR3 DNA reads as TGTGCCAGCAGTTTCTTGACGGCTCTAAGCACAGATACGCAGTATTTT. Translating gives CASSFLTALSTDTQYF.

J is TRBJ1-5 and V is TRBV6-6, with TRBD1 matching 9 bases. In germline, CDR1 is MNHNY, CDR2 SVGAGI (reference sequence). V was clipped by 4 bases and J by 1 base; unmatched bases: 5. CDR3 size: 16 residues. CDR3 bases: TGTGCCAGCAGTTCGACAGGGGGGTCCAGCAATCAGCCCCAGCATTTT. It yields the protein CASSSTGGSSNQPQHF.

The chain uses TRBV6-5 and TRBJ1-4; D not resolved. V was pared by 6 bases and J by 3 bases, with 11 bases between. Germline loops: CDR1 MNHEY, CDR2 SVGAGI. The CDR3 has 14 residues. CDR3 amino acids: CASSQPGSNEKLFF. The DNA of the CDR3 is TGTGCCAGCAGCCAACCGGGGTCTAATGAAAAACTGTTTTTT.

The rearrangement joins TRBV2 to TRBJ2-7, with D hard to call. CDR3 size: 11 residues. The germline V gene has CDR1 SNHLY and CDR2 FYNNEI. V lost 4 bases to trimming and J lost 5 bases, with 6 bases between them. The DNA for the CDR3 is TGTGCCAGCAGTGTGTGGAACGAGCAGTACTTC. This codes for CASSVWNEQYF.

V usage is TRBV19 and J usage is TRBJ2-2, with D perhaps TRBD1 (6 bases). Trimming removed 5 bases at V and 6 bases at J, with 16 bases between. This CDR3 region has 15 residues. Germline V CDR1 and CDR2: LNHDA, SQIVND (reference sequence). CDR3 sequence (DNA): TGTGCCAGTAGTCTCTACTCAGGGGCGTCCGGGGAGCTGTTTTTT. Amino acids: CASSLYSGASGELFF.

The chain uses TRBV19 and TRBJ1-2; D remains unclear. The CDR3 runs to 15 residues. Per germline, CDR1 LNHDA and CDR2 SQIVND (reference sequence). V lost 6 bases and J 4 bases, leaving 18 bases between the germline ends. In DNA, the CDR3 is TGTGCCAGTAGAGACCCCCCCCGACGGCTCTATGGCTACACCTTC. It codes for CASRDPPRRLYGYTF.

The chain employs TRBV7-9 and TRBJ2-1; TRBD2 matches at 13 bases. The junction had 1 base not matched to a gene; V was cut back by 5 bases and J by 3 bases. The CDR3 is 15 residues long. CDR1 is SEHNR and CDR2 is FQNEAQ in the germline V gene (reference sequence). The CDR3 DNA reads TGTGCCAGCAGCAGGACTAGCGGGGGCTACAATGAGCAGTTCTTC. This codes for CASSRTSGGYNEQFF.

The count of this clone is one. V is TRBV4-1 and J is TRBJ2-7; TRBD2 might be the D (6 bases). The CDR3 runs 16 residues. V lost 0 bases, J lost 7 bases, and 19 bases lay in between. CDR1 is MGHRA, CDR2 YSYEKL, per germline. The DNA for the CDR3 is TGCGCCAGCAGCCAAGATGGGCAGGGACGACTAGAAGAGCAGTACTTC. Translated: CASSQDGQGRLEEQYF.

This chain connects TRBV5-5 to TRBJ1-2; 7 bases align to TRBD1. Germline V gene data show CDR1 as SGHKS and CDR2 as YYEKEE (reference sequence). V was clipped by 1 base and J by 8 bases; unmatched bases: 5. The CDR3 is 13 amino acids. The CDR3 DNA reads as TGTGCCAGCAGCTTGACAGGGGCGGGAGGCTACACCTTC. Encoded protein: CASSLTGAGGYTF.

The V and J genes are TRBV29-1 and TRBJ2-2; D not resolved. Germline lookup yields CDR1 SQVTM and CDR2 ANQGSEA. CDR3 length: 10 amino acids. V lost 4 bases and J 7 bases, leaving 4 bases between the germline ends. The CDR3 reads CSVVVGELFF. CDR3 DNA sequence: TGCAGCGTTGTAGTCGGGGAGCTGTTTTTT.

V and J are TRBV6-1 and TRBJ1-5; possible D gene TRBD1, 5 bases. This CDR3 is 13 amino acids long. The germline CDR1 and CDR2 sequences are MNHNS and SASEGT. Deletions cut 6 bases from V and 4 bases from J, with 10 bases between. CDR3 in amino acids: CASRGTGNQPQHF. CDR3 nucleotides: TGTGCCAGCAGGGGGACGGGAAATCAGCCCCAGCATTTT.

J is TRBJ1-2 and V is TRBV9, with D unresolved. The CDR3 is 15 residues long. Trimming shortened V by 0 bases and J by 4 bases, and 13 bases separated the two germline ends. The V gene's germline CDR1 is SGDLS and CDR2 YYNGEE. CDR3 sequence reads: CASSVGNGFAYGYTF. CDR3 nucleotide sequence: TGTGCCAGCAGCGTAGGTAACGGCTTTGCCTATGGCTACACCTTC. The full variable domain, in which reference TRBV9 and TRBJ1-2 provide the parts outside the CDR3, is DSGVTQTPKHLITATGQRVTLRCSPRSGDLSVYWYQQSLDQGLQFLIQYYNGEERAKGNILERFSAQQFPDLHSELNLSSLELGDSALYFCASSVGNGFAYGYTFGSGTRLTVV.

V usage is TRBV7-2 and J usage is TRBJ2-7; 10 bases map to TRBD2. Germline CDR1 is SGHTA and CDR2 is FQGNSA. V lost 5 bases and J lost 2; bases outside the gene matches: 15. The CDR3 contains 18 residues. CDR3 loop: CASSPRGKGAGGPYEQYF. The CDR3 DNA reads TGTGCCAGCAGCCCCCGGGGGAAGGGAGCGGGGGGGCCCTACGAGCAGTACTTC.

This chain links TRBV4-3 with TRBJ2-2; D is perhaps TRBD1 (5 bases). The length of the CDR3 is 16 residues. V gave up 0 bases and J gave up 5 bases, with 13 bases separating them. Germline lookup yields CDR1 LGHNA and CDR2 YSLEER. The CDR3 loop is CASSQDLVTVTGELFF. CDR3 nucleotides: TGCGCCAGCAGCCAAGATCTTGTGACAGTTACCGGGGAGCTGTTTTTT.

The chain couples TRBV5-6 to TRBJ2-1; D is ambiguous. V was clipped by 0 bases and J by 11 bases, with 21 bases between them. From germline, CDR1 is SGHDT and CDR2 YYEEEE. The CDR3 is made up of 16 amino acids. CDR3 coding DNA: TGTGCCAGCAGCTTGGTTTCTTCTTGGGTGGAAGTCAAGCAGTTCTTC. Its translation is CASSLVSSWVEVKQFF. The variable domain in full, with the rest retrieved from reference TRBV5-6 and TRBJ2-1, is DAGVTQSPTHLIKTRGQQVTLRCSPKSGHDTVSWYQQALGQGPQFIFQYYEEEERQRGNFPDRFSGHQFPNYSSELNVNALLLGDSALYLCASSLVSSWVEVKQFFGPGTRLTVL.

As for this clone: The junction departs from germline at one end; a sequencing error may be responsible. The CDR3 nucleotides are TGTGCCAGCAGTTACTTACGGGACAGTTATTTT. It specifies CASSYLRDSYF. The chain couples TRBV6-6 to TRBJ1-5; 7 bases agree with TRBD1. The CDR3 covers 11 residues. Germline V CDR1 and CDR2: MNHNY, SVGAGI (reference sequence).

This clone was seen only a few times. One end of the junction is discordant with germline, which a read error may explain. The CDR3 reads CASSQAVQGPRHF. In nucleotides, the CDR3 is TGCGCCAGCAGCCAAGCGGTACAGGGGCCCCGGCATTTT. This chain uses TRBV4-1 with TRBJ1-5; 7 nucleotides line up with TRBD1. Germline CDR1 and CDR2: MGHRA and YSYEKL. This CDR3 contains 13 residues.

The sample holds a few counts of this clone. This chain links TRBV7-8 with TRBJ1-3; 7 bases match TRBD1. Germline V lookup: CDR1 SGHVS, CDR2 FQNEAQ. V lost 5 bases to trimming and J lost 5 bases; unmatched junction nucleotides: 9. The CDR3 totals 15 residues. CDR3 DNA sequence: TGTGCCAGCAGCCTATACAGGGGAGGGAGAAACACCATATATTTT. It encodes CASSLYRGGRNTIYF.

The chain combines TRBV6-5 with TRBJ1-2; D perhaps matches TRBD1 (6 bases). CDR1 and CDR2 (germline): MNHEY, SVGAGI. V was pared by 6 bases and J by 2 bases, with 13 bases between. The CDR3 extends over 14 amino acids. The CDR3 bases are TGTGCCAGCAGCCGCGACAGGACCAACTATGGCTACACCTTC. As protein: CASSRDRTNYGYTF.

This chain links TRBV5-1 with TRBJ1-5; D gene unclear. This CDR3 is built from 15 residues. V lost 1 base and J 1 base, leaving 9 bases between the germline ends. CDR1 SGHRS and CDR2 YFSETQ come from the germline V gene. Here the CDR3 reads CASSLHGGSNQPQHF. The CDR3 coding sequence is TGCGCCAGCAGCTTGCACGGCGGCAGCAATCAGCCCCAGCATTTT.

CDR3 nucleotides: TGTGCCAGCAGTGACCCGTGGGGACCTACGGGCGAGCAGTACTTC. It codes for CASSDPWGPTGEQYF. The V and J genes are TRBV6-1 and TRBJ2-7; D tentatively fits TRBD1 or TRBD2 (5 bases each). The CDR3 is 15 residues long. Trimming shortened V by 3 bases and J by 6 bases, and 18 bases separated the two germline ends. The germline V gene encodes CDR1 MNHNS and CDR2 SASEGT.

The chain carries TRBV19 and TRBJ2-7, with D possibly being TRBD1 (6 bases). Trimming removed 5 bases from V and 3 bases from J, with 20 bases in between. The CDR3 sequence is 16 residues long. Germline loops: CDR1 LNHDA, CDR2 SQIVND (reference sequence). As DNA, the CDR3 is TGTGCCAGTAGTTCATTAGGCACAGGGAGATACTACGAGCAGTACTTC. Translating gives CASSSLGTGRYYEQYF.

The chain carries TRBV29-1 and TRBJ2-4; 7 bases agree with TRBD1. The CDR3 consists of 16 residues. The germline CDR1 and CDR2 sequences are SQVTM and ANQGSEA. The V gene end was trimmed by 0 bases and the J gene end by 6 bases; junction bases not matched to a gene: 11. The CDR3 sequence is CSVEDPSGTDLNIQYF. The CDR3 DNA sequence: TGCAGCGTTGAAGATCCGTCAGGGACAGACTTAAACATTCAGTACTTC.